A single sample is the source of the 32 T cell receptor beta chains below, sequenced in a study of blood T cell repertoires in COVID-19. TCRdb keeps only in-frame clones here, not all; method: immunoSEQ multiplex PCR. The sample includes 90,000 or so clones, about 88% seen only once; the top ten take 1.2%. Sequencing was performed on peripheral blood. The receptors come from a man of 80 years or more with active or convalescent COVID-19.

The chain recombines TRBV5-6 with TRBJ2-2, with 13 nucleotides matching TRBD2. The ends lost 4 bases at V and 5 bases at J; junction bases unmatched: 8. The CDR3 is 17 amino acids. CDR1 is SGHDT, CDR2 YYEEEE, per germline. CDR3: CASSAGLAGVGTGELFF. For the CDR3, the DNA is TGTGCCAGCAGCGCCGGACTAGCGGGAGTGGGGACCGGGGAGCTGTTTTTT.

This clone was detected only once. V usage is TRBV3-1 (or the pseudogene TRBV3-2) and J usage is TRBJ2-7, with TRBD1 matching 7 bases. Germline V lookup: CDR1 LGHDT, CDR2 YNNKEL (reference sequence). The CDR3 contains 14 residues. Losses at the gene ends were 5 bases for V and 6 bases for J; bases not matched to a gene: 10. This CDR3 is CASSFRDRNLEQYF. CDR3 in DNA: TGTGCCAGCAGCTTTAGGGACAGAAATCTCGAGCAGTACTTC.

CDR3 bases: TGTGCCAGCAGGAGGACCGGGAGGGAGACCCAGTACTTC. It is translated as CASRRTGRETQYF. This chain connects TRBV12-3 or TRBV12-4 to TRBJ2-5; 7 positions agree with TRBD2. The CDR3 consists of 13 residues. The ends lost 6 bases at V and 5 bases at J; junction bases unmatched: 6.

This clone was counted once. This rearrangement joins TRBV19 to TRBJ1-1, with TRBD1 identical over 8 bases. The CDR3 totals 13 residues. V trimming: 4 bases; J trimming: 3 bases; junction bases outside the gene matches: 1. The germline V gene has CDR1 LNHDA and CDR2 SQIVND (reference sequence). The CDR3: CASSKTGDTEAFF. The CDR3 DNA reads as TGTGCCAGTAGTAAGACAGGGGACACTGAAGCTTTCTTT.

The chain has TRBV24-1 and TRBJ2-1; D is possibly TRBD2 (5 bases). The germline CDR1 and CDR2 sequences are KGHDR and SFDVKD. V dropped 1 base and J dropped 11 bases, with 8 bases sitting between them. The CDR3 is made up of 12 amino acids. The CDR3 bases are TGTGCCACCAGTGATTTTAGGACTCAGCAGTTCTTC. Protein: CATSDFRTQQFF.

This clone occurred many times. V usage is TRBV7-8 and J usage is TRBJ2-3, with 8 bases fitting TRBD1. The V segment lost 5 bases and the J segment 0 bases; nucleotides outside the gene matches: 19. The CDR3 totals 20 residues. CDR1 is SGHVS and CDR2 is FQNEAQ in the germline V gene. Here the CDR3 DNA reads TGTGCCAGCAGCCCGAGACAGGGGTTTATAACGGGAGTTAGCACAGATACGCAGTATTTT. Residues: CASSPRQGFITGVSTDTQYF.

The CDR3 DNA sequence: TGTGCCAGCAGCGCGACAGGTTCTGGGGCCAACGTCCTGACTTTC. Amino acid sequence: CASSATGSGANVLTF. The chain carries TRBV11-2 and TRBJ2-6; perhaps TRBD1 as D (6 bases). V dropped 5 bases and J dropped 1 base, with 9 bases sitting between them. The germline V gene encodes CDR1 SGHAT and CDR2 FQNNGV. This CDR3 spans 15 amino acids.

This chain uses TRBV28 with TRBJ2-2; no clear D. V lost 3 bases and J lost 5, with 10 bases in between. Germline values: CDR1 MDHEN, CDR2 SYDVKM. The CDR3 runs to 14 residues. CDR3 residues: CASSFLATTGELFF. The CDR3 DNA reads as TGTGCCAGCAGTTTCCTTGCTACGACCGGGGAGCTGTTTTTT.

V is TRBV7-3 and J is TRBJ2-3, with 7 positions matching TRBD2. In germline, CDR1 is SGHTA, CDR2 FQGTGA. V lost 4 bases and J lost 3; bases outside the gene matches: 10. This CDR3 has 16 amino acids. The CDR3 region is CASSSESGMPTDTQYF. The CDR3 DNA follows: TGTGCCAGCAGCTCCGAAAGCGGGATGCCTACAGATACGCAGTATTTT.

The V and J genes are TRBV19 and TRBJ2-3; 11 nucleotides line up with TRBD2. This CDR3 spans 15 amino acids. CDR1 is LNHDA and CDR2 is SQIVND in the germline V gene (reference sequence). J lost 2 bases, V lost 5 bases, and 3 bases had no gene match. The CDR3 region is CASSPGLADTDTQYF. The DNA of the CDR3 is TGTGCCAGTAGTCCGGGACTAGCGGACACAGATACGCAGTATTTT.

The chain uses TRBV11-2 and TRBJ2-1; 7 nucleotides line up with TRBD2. Losses at the gene ends were 5 bases for V and 5 bases for J; bases not matched to a gene: 6. Germline assignment: CDR1 SGHAT and CDR2 FQNNGV. This CDR3 is built from 14 residues. The CDR3 DNA reads TGTGCCAGCAGCCCCGGGACTATGGACAATGAGCAGTTCTTC. Translation gives CASSPGTMDNEQFF.

This clone came up once. The chain links TRBV25-1 to TRBJ1-1; D unclear. The CDR3 has 14 amino acids. V was trimmed by 4 bases and J by 3 bases, leaving 12 bases between them. CDR1 and CDR2 (germline): MGHDK, SYGVNS. CDR3 protein: CASSVGGYHTEAFF. The DNA for the CDR3 is TGTGCCAGCAGTGTCGGAGGGTACCACACTGAAGCTTTCTTT. Full variable domain (remainder filled in from reference TRBV25-1 and TRBJ1-1): EADIYQTPRYLVIGTGKKITLECSQTMGHDKMYWYQQDPGMELHLIHYSYGVNSTEKGDLSSESTVSRIRTEHFPLTLESARPSHTSQYLCASSVGGYHTEAFFGQGTRLTVV.

J is TRBJ2-7 and V is TRBV10-3; the match to TRBD1 covers 7 bases. J gave up 3 bases and V 6 bases, and 11 bases lay outside the gene matches. There are 15 residues in the CDR3. CDR1 is ENHRY, CDR2 SYGVKD, per germline. The CDR3 region has the DNA TGTGCCATCAGAACCAGGGGACAGACAAACTACGAGCAGTACTTC. This codes for CAIRTRGQTNYEQYF.

The V gene is TRBV24-1, the J gene TRBJ2-1, with a tentative D call TRBD1 (6 bases). CDR3 size: 12 residues. Germline-derived CDR1 and CDR2 are KGHDR and SFDVKD. Trimming removed 4 bases from V and 15 bases from J, with 15 bases in between. The CDR3 coding sequence is TGTGCCACCAGTGACCCGGACAGCCCTCCGTTCTTC. Amino acids: CATSDPDSPPFF.

The V and J genes are TRBV18 and TRBJ2-1; D possibly corresponds to TRBD1 (6 bases). V was pared by 0 bases and J by 3 bases, with 12 bases between. The V gene's germline CDR1 is KGHSH and CDR2 LQKENI. This CDR3 is built from 16 residues. CDR3 residues: CASSPPGARDYNEQFF. In DNA, the CDR3 is TGTGCCAGCTCACCACCGGGGGCGAGAGACTACAATGAGCAGTTCTTC.

The V and J genes are TRBV6-2 or TRBV6-3 and TRBJ2-1; D uncertain. The V and J ends lost 4 bases and 3 bases respectively, with 10 bases between them. Per the germline V gene, CDR1 is MNHEY and CDR2 is SVGEGT. This CDR3 comprises 14 residues. The DNA of the CDR3 is TGTGCCAGCAGTTCGACTCTAAACTACAATGAGCAGTTCTTC. It specifies CASSSTLNYNEQFF.

The chain uses TRBV5-4 and TRBJ2-5; the D gene is possibly TRBD2 (6 bases). The ends were cut back, 4 bases at V and 0 bases at J, with 10 bases in the middle. The CDR3 runs 14 residues. Germline V gives CDR1 SGHNT, CDR2 YYREEE (reference sequence). This chain's CDR3 is CASSGGSDQETQYF. The CDR3, as DNA: TGTGCCAGCAGCGGGGGGTCGGACCAAGAGACCCAGTACTTC.

The V and J genes are TRBV27 and TRBJ2-3; no clear D gene. The V gene lost 7 bases and the J gene lost 0 bases, with 14 bases spanning the gap. The germline V gene has CDR1 MNHEY and CDR2 SMNVEV (reference sequence). The CDR3 covers 15 residues. CDR3 in DNA: TGTGCCAGCATCCGTCTCGACGGGAGCACAGATACGCAGTATTTT. Translating it yields CASIRLDGSTDTQYF.

This chain joins TRBV29-1 and TRBJ1-2; 7 positions agree with TRBD1. Losses at the gene ends were 7 bases for V and 4 bases for J; bases not matched to a gene: 3. Germline V gives CDR1 SQVTM, CDR2 ANQGSEA. This CDR3 comprises 11 residues. CDR3 sequence reads: CSGGQSYGYTF. The CDR3 region has the DNA TGCAGCGGGGGACAGAGCTATGGCTACACCTTC.

This chain links TRBV5-4 with TRBJ1-2; TRBD1 aligns across 7 bases. The junction had 6 bases not matched to a gene; V was cut back by 4 bases and J by 0 bases. CDR1 SGHNT and CDR2 YYREEE come from the germline V gene (reference sequence). The CDR3 runs to 15 residues. CDR3 coding DNA: TGTGCCAGCAGCCCTAGGACAGGAGCTAACTATGGCTACACCTTC. This translates into CASSPRTGANYGYTF.

The chain links TRBV7-8 to TRBJ2-7, with TRBD2 matching over 9 bases. The ends lost 8 bases at V and 2 bases at J; junction bases unmatched: 7. This CDR3 is 14 amino acids long. Looked up from germline, CDR1 is SGHVS and CDR2 is FQNEAQ. This CDR3 reads CASVVAGGPYEQYF. CDR3 coding DNA: TGTGCCAGCGTTGTGGCGGGAGGGCCCTACGAGCAGTACTTC.

The rearrangement joins TRBV3-1 (or the pseudogene TRBV3-2) to TRBJ2-1, with 8 bases lining up with TRBD2. The germline V gene encodes CDR1 LGHDT and CDR2 YNNKEL (reference sequence). The V gene end was trimmed by 6 bases and the J gene end by 5 bases; junction bases not matched to a gene: 12. There are 16 residues in the CDR3. DNA for the CDR3: TGTGCCAGCAGTGACCCGCTTTTAGCGGGGAACAATGAGCAGTTCTTC. It yields the protein CASSDPLLAGNNEQFF.

V usage is TRBV6-6 and J usage is TRBJ2-7, with 10 bases lining up with TRBD1. CDR1 is MNHNY and CDR2 is SVGAGI in the germline V gene (reference sequence). Trimming took 2 bases from V and 6 from J; bases not matched to a gene: 7. CDR3 length: 15 amino acids. CDR3 nucleotides: TGTGCCAGCAGTTACGGTGGGACAGGGGATGTCGAGCAGTACTTC. Its translation is CASSYGGTGDVEQYF.

The genes are TRBV5-1 and TRBJ1-1, with TRBD1 identical over 12 bases. Germline CDR1 SGHRS, CDR2 YFSETQ. This CDR3 region has 16 residues. V gave up 6 bases and J gave up 2 bases; unmatched junction bases: 8. CDR3 coding DNA: TGCGCCAGCACCCCTTCGGGACAGGGGGCTAACACTGAAGCTTTCTTT. This encodes CASTPSGQGANTEAFF.

V is TRBV11-2 and J is TRBJ2-1; 8 bases align to TRBD2. The CDR3 contains 14 residues. CDR1 is SGHAT and CDR2 is FQNNGV in the germline V gene. Trimming cost V 6 bases and J 5 bases; bases outside gene matches: 6. CDR3 in DNA: TGTGCCAGCAGACGGCCGGGACTAGACAATGAGCAGTTCTTC. Protein: CASRRPGLDNEQFF.

The chain links TRBV3-1 (or the pseudogene TRBV3-2) to TRBJ2-1; no clear D. Trimming left V 2 bases short and J 0 bases short, with 8 bases between. In germline, CDR1 is LGHDT, CDR2 YNNKEL (reference sequence). The CDR3 has 15 residues. In DNA, the CDR3 is TGTGCCAGCAGCCAAATACCGAGCTCCTACAATGAGCAGTTCTTC. This encodes CASSQIPSSYNEQFF.

This clone was seen more than once but under ten times. The gene calls are TRBV12-3 or TRBV12-4 and TRBJ1-2; D perhaps matches TRBD1 (6 bases). V was pared by 6 bases and J by 7 bases, with 9 bases between. CDR3 size: 11 residues. CDR3 sequence reads: CASSSGVGYTF. Written as DNA, the CDR3 is TGTGCCAGCAGCTCAGGGGTTGGCTACACCTTC.

This clone has more than one count but fewer than ten. This chain links TRBV11-3 with TRBJ2-3; D might be TRBD2 (6 bases). V was cut by 6 bases and J by 4 bases, with 14 bases left in between. The CDR3 is 14 amino acids. The germline gives CDR1 SGHNT, CDR2 YENEEA. CDR3 amino acids: CASRNSASADTQYF. CDR3 nucleotide sequence: TGTGCCAGCAGAAACAGTGCTAGCGCAGATACGCAGTATTTT.

In this sample, this clone turned up once. V and J are TRBV7-9 and TRBJ2-7; 13 nucleotides align to TRBD2. Losses at the gene ends were 5 bases for V and 6 bases for J; bases not matched to a gene: 7. The CDR3 length is 15 residues. Germline V lookup: CDR1 SEHNR, CDR2 FQNEAQ (reference sequence). CDR3 amino acids: CASSATSGRAAEQYF. The CDR3 DNA sequence: TGTGCCAGCAGCGCAACTAGCGGGAGGGCCGCCGAGCAGTACTTC.

The rearrangement joins TRBV19 to TRBJ1-3, with TRBD1 as a possible D gene (6 bases). With 6 bases removed from V and 0 bases from J, the gap between germline ends came to 9 bases. The CDR3 totals 14 residues. CDR1 and CDR2 (germline): LNHDA, SQIVND (reference sequence). The CDR3 nucleotides read TGTGCCAGTAGCCAGGGGTTCTCTGGAAACACCATATATTTT. Protein sequence: CASSQGFSGNTIYF.

V gene TRBV12-3 or TRBV12-4 combines with J gene TRBJ1-1; D is unclear. Trimming cost V 7 bases and J 2 bases, with 11 bases left between them. The CDR3 is made up of 13 amino acids. The CDR3 bases are TGTGCCAGCAACATAGGGAGTAACACTGAAGCTTTCTTT. Its protein product is CASNIGSNTEAFF.

The chain joins TRBV2 to TRBJ2-5; 7 nucleotides agree with TRBD2. CDR3 length: 14 residues. CDR1 and CDR2 (germline): SNHLY, FYNNEI. The J segment lost 5 bases and the V segment lost 3 bases, leaving 6 bases of the junction unmatched. CDR3 nucleotide sequence: TGTGCCAGCAGTGAGTCTAGCGGTTTTGAGACCCAGTACTTC. Its protein product is CASSESSGFETQYF. The full variable domain, with the rest looked up from reference TRBV2 and TRBJ2-5, is EPEVTQTPSHQVTQMGQEVILRCVPISNHLYFYWYRQILGQKVEFLVSFYNNEISEKSEIFDDQFSVERPDGSNFTLKIRSTKLEDSAMYFCASSESSGFETQYFGPGTRLLVL.